The clone carrying this T cell receptor (beta chain) has a single count. This specimen comes from a study of cytomegalovirus exposure and HLA in healthy donors. Study at large: A subsequent analysis stated that the 110 or so validation repertoires were run on the same platform as the approximately 710 first-cohort repertoires.

Germline loops: CDR1 MNHEY, CDR2 SMNVEV (reference sequence). The CDR3 has 13 amino acids. V dropped 5 bases and J dropped 3 bases, with 11 bases sitting between them. Libraries were prepared by immunoSEQ multiplex PCR; TCRdb keeps only in-frame clonotypes and omits some of them. Here the sample spans 350,000 or so clones, 86% being singletons. This TCR was sampled from a young woman in good health and CMV-seronegative. The sequenced material came from PBMCs. This chain links TRBV27 with TRBJ2-7; no clear D. The CDR3 here is CASSLLGRYEQYF. The CDR3 DNA reads TGTGCCAGCAGTCTCCTCGGTCGCTACGAGCAGTACTTC.